The clone carrying this TCR beta chain was counted a single time. As originally analysed: The assay estimated nucleated cells by amplifying reference gene primers. Sequenced by immunoSEQ multiplex PCR; TCRdb stores in-frame clones only, minus some. That table is the source of V, J and clone size, and D and trimming were worked out from the DNA. Counted here are 300,000 or so clones, 87% occurring once; the ten biggest clones make up about 1.6%. This specimen comes from a study of blood T cell repertoires in COVID-19. Study-level background: The cDNA or gDNA used as material had been derived from T cells, B-cell-depleted T cells, or PBMCs.

The germline V gene has CDR1 LGHDT and CDR2 YNNKEL (reference sequence). The CDR3 loop spans 14 amino acids. Trimming removed 4 bases at V and 5 bases at J, with 12 bases between. This clonotype originated in a woman aged 40 to 50 who had recovered from COVID-19. Sequencing input: peripheral blood. The J gene is TRBJ1-3, the V gene TRBV3-1 (or the pseudogene TRBV3-2); D remains ambiguous. The CDR3 DNA reads as TGTGCCAGCAGCCCCCCCGAGAGTAGAAACACCATATATTTT. It encodes CASSPPESRNTIYF.